This T cell receptor (beta chain) originates from a study of T-cell reconstitution after alpha-beta-depleted transplantation in children. The V gene lost 5 bases and the J gene lost 4 bases, with 12 bases spanning the gap. The CDR3 extends over 13 amino acids. From germline, CDR1 is SGDLS and CDR2 YYNGEE. Preparing the TCRbeta library involved the use of unique molecular identifiers. TCRdb passed the PCR reads through MiXCR, listing each CDR3 protein once. The sample yields approximately 20,000 distinct CDR3 sequences, around 13% seen once. At least ten counts were recorded for this clonotype. The gene calls are TRBV9 and TRBJ1-2, with D perhaps matching TRBD1 (5 bases). The sample was PBMCs, mostly from graft donor cells, taken 60 days after TCRalphabeta/CD19-depleted stem cell transplant. The TCR comes from a female patient between 2 and 15 years old who had a stem cell transplant for congenital amegakaryocytic thrombocytopenia, so the T cells may come from the graft donor. The CDR3 DNA is TGTGCCAGCAGGGCAGGGCCAAGCTATGGCTACACCTTC. It translates to CASRAGPSYGYTF.